This TCR beta chain derives from a study of CD8 T cells in Susac syndrome. Reverse transcription of about 0.5 to 1 ug RNA used random hexamers. It was immunoSEQ multiplex PCR that amplified TCR beta CDR3 across 54 Vbeta and 13 Jbeta. TCRdb fed the immunoSEQ multiplex PCR reads into MiXCR, producing one record per CDR3 protein. Of around 150,000 distinct CDR3 sequences listed, about 93% were seen once; the top ten hold roughly 0.13%. The J segment lost 4 bases and the V segment lost 8 bases, leaving 10 bases of the junction unmatched. Germline loops: CDR1 GTSNPN, CDR2 SVGIG (reference sequence). The CDR3 sequence is 14 residues long. The healthy controls were matched to patients by age and sex. TEMRA cells were FACS-enriched, unlike CD8+ and CD4+ T cells, which were negatively isolated.

This clonotype originated in a human donor in good health. The specimen was CD4+ T cells from PBMCs. The chain has TRBV30 and TRBJ2-1; TRBD1 agrees at 8 bases. The CDR3 coding sequence is TGTGCCGCCGACAGGGGTCTCCTATACAATGAGCAGTTCTTC. This sequence encodes CAADRGLLYNEQFF.